Included here is one TCR beta chain sequence, with context. Its specificity is unknown. This sample was included in a study of T cells in Graves' hyperthyroidism and ophthalmopathy. The investigators amplified TCR beta CDR3 regions from RNA transcripts. First-round RT-PCR with HTBI primers amplified the TCR CDR3 region. Using its own MiXCR run on the multiplex PCR reads, TCRdb lists one record per CDR3 protein. The repertoire has a few hundred thousand distinct CDR3 sequences, approximately 14% of them found once; the top ten carry approximately 20%. CDR3 length: 14 amino acids. Trimming removed 3 bases from V and 7 bases from J; junction bases left unmatched: 5. The germline V gene encodes CDR1 SGHVS and CDR2 FNYEAQ. Findings of the study overall: Ophthalmopathy onset followed model prediction by a median approximately 6.2 months.

This receptor was taken from a woman aged 60-70 years with Graves' ophthalmopathy. The sample taken for sequencing was blood. This chain links TRBV7-6 with TRBJ2-7; 11 bases match TRBD2. This CDR3 is CASSFSGRAGEQYF. CDR3 DNA: TGTGCCAGCAGCTTTAGCGGGAGGGCTGGGGAGCAGTACTTC.